Listed here are 17 T cell receptor beta chains from one sample, sequenced in a study of cytomegalovirus exposure and HLA in healthy donors. TCRdb's copy holds only in-frame clones and misses some; the assay was immunoSEQ multiplex PCR. The data contain roughly 56,000 clones, 85% to 90% of them seen just once; the ten biggest clones take up around 15%. Sequencing was performed on PBMCs. These receptors originate from a woman aged 18-29 years in good health and CMV-seronegative.

The chain is built from TRBV2 and TRBJ2-1; 7 bases line up with TRBD1. This CDR3 has 12 amino acids. V shed 10 bases, J shed 4 bases, and the junction held 4 bases outside the gene matches. Germline V gives CDR1 SNHLY, CDR2 FYNNEI. In nucleotides, the CDR3 is TGTGCCACATGGGACAGTTACAATGAGCAGTTCTTC. Its translation is CATWDSYNEQFF.

The rearrangement joins TRBV4-1 to TRBJ2-2; 7 nucleotides line up with TRBD2. CDR1 and CDR2 from the germline V gene are MGHRA and YSYEKL. J was trimmed by 1 base and V by 3 bases; bases with no gene match: 2. The CDR3 totals 15 residues. The CDR3 spells CASSHLAENTGELFF. For the CDR3, the DNA is TGCGCCAGCAGCCATCTAGCGGAGAACACCGGGGAGCTGTTTTTT.

The chain employs TRBV5-1 and TRBJ2-5; D ambiguous. V was trimmed by 0 bases and J by 5 bases, leaving 20 bases between them. Germline CDR1 SGHRS, CDR2 YFSETQ. This CDR3 is built from 17 residues. The CDR3 DNA follows: TGCGCCAGCAGCTTGGCTATCCGGGTGATGCCTTTGGAGACCCAGTACTTC. This gives the protein CASSLAIRVMPLETQYF.

The chain carries TRBV7-8 and TRBJ2-7, with 9 bases aligning to TRBD1. Germline assignment: CDR1 SGHVS and CDR2 FQNEAQ. The junction had 4 bases not matched to a gene; V was cut back by 1 base and J by 6 bases. The CDR3 runs 14 residues. This chain's CDR3 is CASSLVRTGAEQYF. DNA of the CDR3: TGTGCCAGCAGCTTAGTGAGGACAGGGGCCGAGCAGTACTTC.

The chain recombines TRBV19 with TRBJ1-2; 10 bases are shared with TRBD1. CDR3 length equals 15 residues. CDR1 is LNHDA and CDR2 is SQIVND in the germline V gene (reference sequence). The V segment lost 6 bases and the J segment 7 bases; nucleotides outside the gene matches: 11. The CDR3 loop is CASRDRGLGGSGYTF. The DNA for the CDR3 is TGTGCCAGTAGGGACAGGGGGTTGGGTGGATCTGGCTACACCTTC.

This clone occurred once. This rearrangement joins TRBV18 to TRBJ2-1, with 10 bases matching TRBD1. V was pared by 4 bases and J by 4 bases, with 4 bases of the junction left unmatched. The CDR3 is made up of 15 amino acids. Germline-derived CDR1 and CDR2 are KGHSH and LQKENI. The CDR3 region is CASSRDRGAYNEQFF. The CDR3 bases are TGTGCCAGCTCACGGGACAGGGGTGCTTACAATGAGCAGTTCTTC.

CDR3 coding DNA: TGTGCCAGCAGCTTAGGTCGGCAGGGTGATGGCTACACCTTC. Its translation is CASSLGRQGDGYTF. V and J are TRBV7-9 and TRBJ1-2; the D gene is possibly TRBD1 (5 bases). The germline V gene has CDR1 SEHNR and CDR2 FQNEAQ (reference sequence). Deletions cut 1 base from V and 6 bases from J, with 12 bases between. The CDR3 extends over 14 amino acids.

The rearrangement links TRBV14 to TRBJ2-4; D is ambiguous. Germline lookup yields CDR1 SGHDN and CDR2 FVKESK. This CDR3 comprises 15 residues. Trimming cost V 0 bases and J 1 base, with 7 bases left between them. CDR3 DNA: TGTGCCAGCAGCCAAGACGGTTTTGCCAAAAACATTCAGTACTTC. This codes for CASSQDGFAKNIQYF.

J is TRBJ2-1 and V is TRBV6-4, with 11 bases lining up with TRBD2. This CDR3 contains 16 residues. Germline-derived CDR1 and CDR2 are MRHNA and SNTAGT. The ends lost 3 bases at V and 10 bases at J; junction bases unmatched: 11. The CDR3 DNA follows: TGTGCCAGCAGTGATTCCTATAGCGGGAGGGCAAGGGAGCAGTTCTTC. Translation gives CASSDSYSGRAREQFF.

This chain connects TRBV13 to TRBJ1-3; tentative D call: TRBD1 (5 bases). Trimming removed 5 bases from V and 3 bases from J, with 8 bases in between. The CDR3 sequence is 13 residues long. From germline, CDR1 is PRHDT and CDR2 FYEKMQ (reference sequence). The chain's CDR3 is CASSIRGGNTIYF. The CDR3 coding sequence is TGTGCCAGCAGCATAAGGGGTGGAAACACCATATATTTT.

The chain carries TRBV25-1 and TRBJ2-7; maybe TRBD2 (5 bases). The CDR3 has 16 residues. CDR1 MGHDK and CDR2 SYGVNS come from the germline V gene. V dropped 2 bases and J dropped 3 bases, with 17 bases sitting between them. In DNA form, the CDR3 reads TGTGCCAGCAGTGAAGAGGGTGCGGAGAGCTACTACGAGCAGTACTTC. This codes for CASSEEGAESYYEQYF.

The rearrangement uses TRBV15 and TRBJ2-7; tentatively, D is TRBD2 (6 bases). Germline-derived CDR1 and CDR2 are LNHNV and YYDKDF (reference sequence). This CDR3 is built from 15 residues. V was clipped by 1 base and J by 5 bases, with 15 bases between them. The DNA for the CDR3 is TGTGCCACCAGCAGAGCTGGGACTTCACAGGACGAGCAGTACTTC. Amino acids: CATSRAGTSQDEQYF. Supplemented by reference TRBV15 and TRBJ2-7, the full variable domain reads DAMVIQNPRYQVTQFGKPVTLSCSQTLNHNVMYWYQQKSSQAPKLLFHYYDKDFNNEADTPDNFQSRRPNTSFCFLDIRSPGLGDTAMYLCATSRAGTSQDEQYFGPGTRLTVT.

V and J are TRBV9 and TRBJ1-2; 8 nucleotides line up with TRBD1. This CDR3 comprises 14 residues. CDR1 and CDR2 (germline): SGDLS, YYNGEE. V dropped 1 base and J dropped 3; count of bases not matched to a gene: 2. The CDR3 DNA sequence: TGTGCCAGCAGCGTACAGGGGGCGGACTATGGCTACACCTTC. The encoded protein is CASSVQGADYGYTF. Using reference TRBV9 and TRBJ1-2 for the parts outside the CDR3, the full variable domain is DSGVTQTPKHLITATGQRVTLRCSPRSGDLSVYWYQQSLDQGLQFLIQYYNGEERAKGNILERFSAQQFPDLHSELNLSSLELGDSALYFCASSVQGADYGYTFGSGTRLTVV.

The chain recombines TRBV13 with TRBJ1-6; a possible D gene is TRBD1 (6 bases). Per germline, CDR1 PRHDT and CDR2 FYEKMQ (reference sequence). V lost 5 bases to trimming and J lost 8 bases, with 16 bases between them. The CDR3 consists of 15 residues. The CDR3 sequence: CASSHKSSGDSPLHF. DNA of the CDR3: TGTGCCAGCAGCCATAAATCTTCAGGGGATTCACCCCTCCACTTT.

This clone was picked up a small number of times. The chain is built from TRBV15 and TRBJ1-5, with D possibly matching TRBD1 (6 bases). The V gene's germline CDR1 is LNHNV and CDR2 YYDKDF (reference sequence). There are 16 residues in the CDR3. Trimming cost V 0 bases and J 7 bases, with 16 bases left between them. The CDR3 is CATSRDVGGVEQPQHF. The CDR3 coding sequence is TGTGCCACCAGCAGAGATGTAGGGGGGGTTGAACAGCCCCAGCATTTT.

The chain combines TRBV6-1 with TRBJ1-2; D uncertain. Per germline, CDR1 MNHNS and CDR2 SASEGT. The V gene lost 3 bases and the J gene lost 2 bases, with 7 bases spanning the gap. This CDR3 has 13 amino acids. The CDR3 sequence: CASSEAQNYGYTF. CDR3 sequence (DNA): TGTGCCAGCAGTGAGGCCCAGAACTATGGCTACACCTTC.

V usage is TRBV11-2 and J usage is TRBJ1-4; TRBD1 is a possible D gene (5 bases). The CDR3 spans 14 residues. In germline, CDR1 is SGHAT, CDR2 FQNNGV. Trimming took off 5 bases at V and 8 bases at J, with 15 bases between the two ends. CDR3 DNA: TGTGCCAGCAGCCCCAGGGCGTTGGGGGAAAAACTGTTTTTT. It yields the protein CASSPRALGEKLFF.